Below are 17 T cell receptor beta chains sequenced from a single sample in a study of blood T cell repertoires in COVID-19. Profiled with immunoSEQ multiplex PCR; TCRdb holds only in-frame clones, not every one. The table lists about 200,000 clones, 82% of them singletons. The sample was PBMCs or T cells enriched from blood (not recorded which). Receptors were obtained from a man between 35 and 55 years old who had recovered from COVID-19.

The chain joins TRBV5-6 to TRBJ2-1; tentative D call: TRBD1 (6 bases). This CDR3 is built from 15 residues. Looked up from germline, CDR1 is SGHDT and CDR2 is YYEEEE. Trimming took 3 bases from V and 0 from J, leaving 10 bases between them. The CDR3 loop reads CASSWDISSYNEQFF. The CDR3 region has the DNA TGTGCCAGCAGCTGGGACATAAGCTCCTACAATGAGCAGTTCTTC.

This clone was seen a few times. The chain carries TRBV4-2 and TRBJ2-7; TRBD2 is a possible D gene (7 bases). The length of the CDR3 is 17 residues. Per the germline V gene, CDR1 is LGHNA and CDR2 is YNFKEQ. V was trimmed by 3 bases and J by 2 bases, leaving 20 bases between them. The CDR3 DNA sequence: TGTGCCAGCAGCCAGGGCCCGGCGGGGGCAACCACCTACGAGCAGTACTTC. It codes for CASSQGPAGATTYEQYF.

The table lists this clone with a count of one. This rearrangement joins TRBV10-3 to TRBJ2-5; D is perhaps TRBD1 (6 bases). Trimming stripped 10 bases from V and 4 bases from J, with 16 bases between. Germline CDR1 ENHRY, CDR2 SYGVKD. This CDR3 region has 13 residues. CDR3: CATGAGDGETQYF. In nucleotides, the CDR3 is TGTGCCACAGGGGCCGGGGACGGAGAGACCCAGTACTTC.

This clone was detected only once. The chain has TRBV9 and TRBJ2-5, with D maybe TRBD2 (6 bases). Germline CDR1 reads SGDLS; CDR2 reads YYNGEE. Trimming took off 4 bases at V and 5 bases at J, with 15 bases between the two ends. CDR3 length: 14 residues. DNA for the CDR3: TGTGCCAGCAGCCCTTCGGGGAGCGGGGAGACCCAGTACTTC. As protein: CASSPSGSGETQYF. The whole variable domain, filled in from reference TRBV9 and TRBJ2-5, reads DSGVTQTPKHLITATGQRVTLRCSPRSGDLSVYWYQQSLDQGLQFLIQYYNGEERAKGNILERFSAQQFPDLHSELNLSSLELGDSALYFCASSPSGSGETQYFGPGTRLLVL.

V and J are TRBV6-2 or TRBV6-3 and TRBJ2-5, with D possibly TRBD1 on 6 matching bases. This CDR3 is built from 14 residues. V lost 2 bases, J lost 5 bases, and 12 bases lay in between. The germline gives CDR1 MNHEY, CDR2 SVGEGT. The CDR3 DNA reads TGTGCCAGCAGTTACAGGGGGACCACCGAGACCCAGTACTTC. Encoded protein: CASSYRGTTETQYF.

The rearrangement uses TRBV5-1 and TRBJ2-2; 12 bases map to TRBD2. The CDR3 length is 15 residues. V lost 3 bases to trimming and J lost 5 bases; unmatched junction nucleotides: 2. The germline CDR1 and CDR2 sequences are SGHRS and YFSETQ. The DNA of the CDR3 is TGCGCCAGCAGCTCAGGACTAGCGGGGACCGGGGAGCTGTTTTTT. Its translation: CASSSGLAGTGELFF.

The V and J genes are TRBV4-2 and TRBJ2-5; 7 bases match TRBD1. The V segment lost 4 bases and the J segment 4 bases; nucleotides outside the gene matches: 6. Per germline, CDR1 LGHNA and CDR2 YNFKEQ. The CDR3 contains 14 residues. The CDR3 spells CASSRGQEIETQYF. In DNA, the CDR3 is TGTGCCAGCAGCCGCGGACAGGAGATAGAGACCCAGTACTTC.

In its sample, this clone was seen a few times. The chain carries TRBV27 and TRBJ2-1; 9 bases agree with TRBD1. This CDR3 comprises 17 residues. Germline loops: CDR1 MNHEY, CDR2 SMNVEV (reference sequence). J gave up 1 base and V 6 bases, and 10 bases lay outside the gene matches. For the CDR3, the DNA is TGTGCCAGCAGACTTAGGACAGGGGCCAATTCCTACAATGAGCAGTTCTTC. It encodes CASRLRTGANSYNEQFF.

V and J are TRBV19 and TRBJ1-2; D not certain. CDR1 and CDR2 (germline): LNHDA, SQIVND (reference sequence). The length of the CDR3 is 14 residues. V lost 5 bases, J lost 4 bases, and 14 bases lay in between. In DNA form, the CDR3 reads TGTGCCAGTAGTCCCCAGGACTACGGCTATGGCTACACCTTC. This encodes CASSPQDYGYGYTF.

This chain joins TRBV29-1 and TRBJ2-1, with a possible D match to TRBD2 (6 bases). V shed 3 bases and J shed 4 bases, with 13 bases lying between them. The length of the CDR3 is 14 residues. Per germline, CDR1 SQVTM and CDR2 ANQGSEA. Here the CDR3 DNA reads TGCAGCGTTGATTCGCGGGGCTCTTACAATGAGCAGTTCTTC. Its translation: CSVDSRGSYNEQFF.

The chain employs TRBV5-1 and TRBJ2-2; 10 nucleotides line up with TRBD2. The CDR3 is 17 residues long. With V trimmed by 3 bases and J by 2 bases, 7 bases remained unmatched. In germline, CDR1 is SGHRS, CDR2 YFSETQ. CDR3 nucleotide sequence: TGCGCCAGCAGCTCCAGCGGGAGGGCCGTAAACACCGGGGAGCTGTTTTTT. Translated, it gives CASSSSGRAVNTGELFF.

The chain uses TRBV6-5 and TRBJ2-7; possibly TRBD1 for D (6 bases). CDR3 length: 13 amino acids. Trimming took off 6 bases at V and 5 bases at J, with 14 bases between the two ends. The V gene's germline CDR1 is MNHEY and CDR2 SVGAGI. The CDR3 DNA sequence: TGTGCCAGCAGCCAAGGGGGTAGGAACGAGCAGTACTTC. Protein: CASSQGGRNEQYF.

V usage is TRBV5-5 and J usage is TRBJ1-5; D is ambiguous. CDR1 SGHKS and CDR2 YYEKEE come from the germline V gene (reference sequence). The CDR3 is made up of 14 amino acids. Trimming pared 0 bases from V and 4 bases from J, leaving 8 bases between. The CDR3 protein is CASSLAGENQPQHF. The CDR3, as DNA: TGTGCCAGCAGCTTGGCCGGGGAGAATCAGCCCCAGCATTTT.

This chain links TRBV14 with TRBJ1-5; TRBD1 might be the D (5 bases). This CDR3 is 13 amino acids long. Trimming shortened V by 4 bases and J by 5 bases, and 9 bases separated the two germline ends. Per the germline V gene, CDR1 is SGHDN and CDR2 is FVKESK. Here the CDR3 reads CASSPWGDQPQHF. CDR3 nucleotide sequence: TGTGCCAGCAGCCCATGGGGGGATCAGCCCCAGCATTTT.

The chain is built from TRBV30 and TRBJ1-1; possibly TRBD1 for D (6 bases). The germline CDR1 and CDR2 sequences are GTSNPN and SVGIG (reference sequence). V was trimmed by 4 bases and J by 0 bases, leaving 9 bases between them. This CDR3 has 13 residues. The CDR3 sequence is CAWKGHVNTEAFF. The CDR3 region has the DNA TGTGCCTGGAAGGGACACGTGAACACTGAAGCTTTCTTT.

This clone was counted a single time. For the CDR3, the DNA is TGTGCCAGCAGCCGGCCGGGTTGGAGCACTGAAGCTTTCTTT. Protein product: CASSRPGWSTEAFF. This chain connects TRBV5-6 to TRBJ1-1; D uncertain. The V end lost 4 bases, the J end lost 4 bases, and 14 bases lay between the germline ends. Per germline, CDR1 SGHDT and CDR2 YYEEEE. This CDR3 contains 14 residues.

The rearrangement uses TRBV29-1 and TRBJ2-1; tentative D call: TRBD2 (5 bases). Looked up from germline, CDR1 is SQVTM and CDR2 is ANQGSEA. Trimming removed 2 bases at V and 0 bases at J, with 11 bases between. This CDR3 has 15 residues. In DNA, the CDR3 is TGCAGCGTTGAATCCGGGGTGGGCTCCTACAATGAGCAGTTCTTC. Translation gives CSVESGVGSYNEQFF.